The clone carrying this T cell receptor (beta chain) was detected a few times. The source of the sample is a study of patients and donors after allogeneic stem cell transplantation. The CDR3 is made up of 13 amino acids. Trimming removed 6 bases from V and 2 bases from J, with 10 bases in between. Germline V CDR1 and CDR2: MNHEY, SVGEGT. One entry per CDR3 protein, called by TCRdb with MiXCR from the RT-PCR reads. The sample holds some 880,000 distinct CDR3 sequences, roughly 18% seen once. V gene TRBV6-2 or TRBV6-3 combines with J gene TRBJ2-5, with unresolved D. Sequences were obtained from blood, either unsorted or a sorted T cell fraction (not recorded which). The receptor was isolated from a human donor who was either an allogeneic HSCT recipient or a stem cell or donor lymphocyte infusion donor (not recorded which). It is not recorded whose cells these are; they may come from a transplant donor. CDR3 coding DNA: TGTGCCAGCAGCAACAGCGAGCAAGAGACCCAGTACTTC. Amino acid sequence: CASSNSEQETQYF.